The present TCR beta chain was sequenced within a study of blood T cell repertoires in COVID-19. Study-level information: Samples representing acute and convalescent COVID-19 were sourced from the United States, Italy and Spain.

As handled by the study authors: It was from reference gene primer amplification that nucleated cell counts were estimated. Generated by immunoSEQ multiplex PCR, the TCRdb table keeps only in-frame clones and is missing some. V and J calls and clone size are as listed in that table; D and trimming were resolved from the DNA. This sample has under 300,000 clones, with around 84% found just once. Trimming shortened V by 1 base and J by 6 bases, and 21 bases separated the two germline ends. Germline CDR1 is SGHTA and CDR2 is FQGNSA. The CDR3 is 17 amino acids. The sequenced sample was peripheral blood. The TCR was taken from a woman aged 40-49 years who had recovered from COVID-19. The gene calls are TRBV7-2 and TRBJ1-2, with TRBD1 as a possible D gene (6 bases). The CDR3 DNA sequence: TGTGCCAGCAGCTTAGGCCTTACCGGGACACTAGGAGATGGCTACACCTTC. Translation gives CASSLGLTGTLGDGYTF.